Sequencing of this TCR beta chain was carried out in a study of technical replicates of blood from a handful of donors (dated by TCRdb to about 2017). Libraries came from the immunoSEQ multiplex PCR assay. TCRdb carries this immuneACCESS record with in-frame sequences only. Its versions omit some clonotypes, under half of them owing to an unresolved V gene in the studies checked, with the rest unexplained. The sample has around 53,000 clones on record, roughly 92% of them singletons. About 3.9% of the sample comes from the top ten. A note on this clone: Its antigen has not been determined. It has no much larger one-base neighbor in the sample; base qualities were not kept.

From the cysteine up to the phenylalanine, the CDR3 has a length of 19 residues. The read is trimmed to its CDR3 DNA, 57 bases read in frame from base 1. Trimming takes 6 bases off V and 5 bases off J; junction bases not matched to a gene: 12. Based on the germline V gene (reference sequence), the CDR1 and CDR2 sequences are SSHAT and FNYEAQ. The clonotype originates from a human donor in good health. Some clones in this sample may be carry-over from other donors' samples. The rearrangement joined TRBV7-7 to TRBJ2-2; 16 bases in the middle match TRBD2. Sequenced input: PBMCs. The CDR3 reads CASSCTGTSGGAFTGELFF. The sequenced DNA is TGTGCCAGCAGTTGTACCGGGACTAGCGGGGGGGCCTTTACCGGGGAGCTGTTTTTT.